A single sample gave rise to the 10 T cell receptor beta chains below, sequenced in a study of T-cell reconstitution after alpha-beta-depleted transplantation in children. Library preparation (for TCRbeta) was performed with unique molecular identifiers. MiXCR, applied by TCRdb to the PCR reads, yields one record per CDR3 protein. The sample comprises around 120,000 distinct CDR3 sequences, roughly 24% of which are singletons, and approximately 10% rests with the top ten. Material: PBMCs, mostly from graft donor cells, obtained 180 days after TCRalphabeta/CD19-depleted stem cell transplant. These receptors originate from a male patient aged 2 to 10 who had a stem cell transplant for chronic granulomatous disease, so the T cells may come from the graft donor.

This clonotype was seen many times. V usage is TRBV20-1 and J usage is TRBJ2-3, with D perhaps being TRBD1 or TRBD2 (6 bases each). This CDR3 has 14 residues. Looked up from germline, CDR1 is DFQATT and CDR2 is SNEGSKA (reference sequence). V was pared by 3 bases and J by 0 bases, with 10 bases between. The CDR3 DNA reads TGCAGTGCTAGGGCGGGACACAGCACAGATACGCAGTATTTT. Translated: CSARAGHSTDTQYF.

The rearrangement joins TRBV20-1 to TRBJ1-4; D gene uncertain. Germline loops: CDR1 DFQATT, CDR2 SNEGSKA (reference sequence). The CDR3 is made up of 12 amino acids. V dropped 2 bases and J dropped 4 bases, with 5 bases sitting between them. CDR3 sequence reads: CSARNSNEKLFF. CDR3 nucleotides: TGCAGTGCTAGAAACAGTAATGAAAAACTGTTTTTT.

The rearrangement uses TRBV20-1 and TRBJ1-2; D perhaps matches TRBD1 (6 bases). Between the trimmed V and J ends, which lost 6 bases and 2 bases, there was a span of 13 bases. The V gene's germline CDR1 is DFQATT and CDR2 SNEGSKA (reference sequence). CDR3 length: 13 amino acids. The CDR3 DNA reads TGCAGTGCACGGACAGCGGACAACTATGGCTACACCTTC. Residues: CSARTADNYGYTF.

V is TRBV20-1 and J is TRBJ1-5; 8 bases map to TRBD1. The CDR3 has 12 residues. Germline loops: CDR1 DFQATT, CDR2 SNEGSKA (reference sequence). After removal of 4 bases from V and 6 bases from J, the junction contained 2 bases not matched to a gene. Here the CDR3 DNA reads TGCAGTGCTACAGGGGGCGGTCAGCCCCAGCATTTT. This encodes CSATGGGQPQHF.

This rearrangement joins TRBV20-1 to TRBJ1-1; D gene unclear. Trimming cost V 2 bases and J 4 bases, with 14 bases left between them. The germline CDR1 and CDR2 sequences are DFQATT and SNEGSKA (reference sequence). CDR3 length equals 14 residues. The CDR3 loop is CSARWVDGPTEAFF. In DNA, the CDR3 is TGCAGTGCTAGATGGGTAGACGGTCCCACTGAAGCTTTCTTT.

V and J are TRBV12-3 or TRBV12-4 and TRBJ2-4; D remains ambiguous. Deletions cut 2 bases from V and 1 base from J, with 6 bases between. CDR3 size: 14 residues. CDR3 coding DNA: TGTGCCAGCAGTTTAACCGGGGCCAAAAACATTCAGTACTTC. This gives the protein CASSLTGAKNIQYF.

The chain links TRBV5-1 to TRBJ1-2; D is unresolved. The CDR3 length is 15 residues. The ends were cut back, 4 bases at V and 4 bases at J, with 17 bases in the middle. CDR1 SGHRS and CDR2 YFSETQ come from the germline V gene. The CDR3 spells CASSPRQGGGYGYTF. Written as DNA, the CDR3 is TGCGCCAGCAGCCCCCGCCAAGGAGGAGGCTATGGCTACACCTTC.

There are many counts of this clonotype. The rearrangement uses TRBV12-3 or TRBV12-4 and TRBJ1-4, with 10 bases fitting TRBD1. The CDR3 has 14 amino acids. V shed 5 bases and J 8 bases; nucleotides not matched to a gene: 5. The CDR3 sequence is CASSQGQGTEKLFF. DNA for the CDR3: TGTGCCAGCAGTCAGGGACAGGGGACAGAAAAACTGTTTTTT.

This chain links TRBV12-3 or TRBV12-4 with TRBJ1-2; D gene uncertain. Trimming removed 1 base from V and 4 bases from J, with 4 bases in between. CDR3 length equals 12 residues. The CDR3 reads CASSLGAYGYTF. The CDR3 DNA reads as TGTGCCAGCAGTTTAGGGGCCTATGGCTACACCTTC.

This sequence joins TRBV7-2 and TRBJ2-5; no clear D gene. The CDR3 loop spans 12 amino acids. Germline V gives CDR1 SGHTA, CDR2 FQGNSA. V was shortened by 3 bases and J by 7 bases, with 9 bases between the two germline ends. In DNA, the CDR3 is TGTGCCAGCAGCTTCAGGACGGGGACCCAGTACTTC. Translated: CASSFRTGTQYF. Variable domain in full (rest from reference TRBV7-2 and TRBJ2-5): GAGVSQSPSNKVTEKGKDVELRCDPISGHTALYWYRQSLGQGLEFLIYFQGNSAPDKSGLPSDRFSAERTGGSVSTLTIQRTQQEDSAVYLCASSFRTGTQYFGPGTRLLVL.